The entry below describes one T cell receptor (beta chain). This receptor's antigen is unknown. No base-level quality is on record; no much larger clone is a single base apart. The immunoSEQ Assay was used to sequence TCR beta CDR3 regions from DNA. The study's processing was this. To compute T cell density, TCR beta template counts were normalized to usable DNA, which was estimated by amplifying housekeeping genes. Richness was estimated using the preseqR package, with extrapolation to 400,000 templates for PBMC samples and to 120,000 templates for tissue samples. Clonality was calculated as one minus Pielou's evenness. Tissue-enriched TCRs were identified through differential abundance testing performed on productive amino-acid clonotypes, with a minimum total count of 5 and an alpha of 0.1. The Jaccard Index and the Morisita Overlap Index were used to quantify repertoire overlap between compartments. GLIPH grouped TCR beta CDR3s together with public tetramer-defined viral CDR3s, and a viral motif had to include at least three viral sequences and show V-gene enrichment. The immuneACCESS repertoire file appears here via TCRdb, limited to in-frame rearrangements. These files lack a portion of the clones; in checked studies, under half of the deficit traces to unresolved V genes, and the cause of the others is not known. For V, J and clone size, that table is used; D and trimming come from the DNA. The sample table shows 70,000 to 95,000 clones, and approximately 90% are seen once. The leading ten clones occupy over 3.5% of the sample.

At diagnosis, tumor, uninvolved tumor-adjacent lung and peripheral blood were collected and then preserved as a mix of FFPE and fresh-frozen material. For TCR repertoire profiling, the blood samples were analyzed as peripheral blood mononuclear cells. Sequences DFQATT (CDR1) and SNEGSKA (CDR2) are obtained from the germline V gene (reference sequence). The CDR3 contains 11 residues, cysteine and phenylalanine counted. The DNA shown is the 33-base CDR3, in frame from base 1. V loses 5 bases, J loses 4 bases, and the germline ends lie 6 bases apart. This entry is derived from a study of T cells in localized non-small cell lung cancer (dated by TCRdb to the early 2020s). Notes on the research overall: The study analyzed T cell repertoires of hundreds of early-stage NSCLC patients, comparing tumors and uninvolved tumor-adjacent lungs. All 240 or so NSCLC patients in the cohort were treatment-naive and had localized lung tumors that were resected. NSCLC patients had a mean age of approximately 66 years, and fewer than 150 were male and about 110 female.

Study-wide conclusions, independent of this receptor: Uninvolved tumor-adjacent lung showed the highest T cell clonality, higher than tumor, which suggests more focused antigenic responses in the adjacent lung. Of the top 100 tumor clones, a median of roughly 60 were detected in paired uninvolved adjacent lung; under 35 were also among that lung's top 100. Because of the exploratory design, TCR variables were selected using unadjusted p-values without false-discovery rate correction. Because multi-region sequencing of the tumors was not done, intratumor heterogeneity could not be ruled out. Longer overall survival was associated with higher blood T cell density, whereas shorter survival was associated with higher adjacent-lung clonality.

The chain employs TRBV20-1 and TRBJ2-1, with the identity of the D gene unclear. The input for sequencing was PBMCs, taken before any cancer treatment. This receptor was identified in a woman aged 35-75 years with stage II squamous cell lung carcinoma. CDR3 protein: CSAATYNEQFF. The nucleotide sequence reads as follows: TGCAGTGCTGCAACTTACAATGAGCAGTTCTTC.